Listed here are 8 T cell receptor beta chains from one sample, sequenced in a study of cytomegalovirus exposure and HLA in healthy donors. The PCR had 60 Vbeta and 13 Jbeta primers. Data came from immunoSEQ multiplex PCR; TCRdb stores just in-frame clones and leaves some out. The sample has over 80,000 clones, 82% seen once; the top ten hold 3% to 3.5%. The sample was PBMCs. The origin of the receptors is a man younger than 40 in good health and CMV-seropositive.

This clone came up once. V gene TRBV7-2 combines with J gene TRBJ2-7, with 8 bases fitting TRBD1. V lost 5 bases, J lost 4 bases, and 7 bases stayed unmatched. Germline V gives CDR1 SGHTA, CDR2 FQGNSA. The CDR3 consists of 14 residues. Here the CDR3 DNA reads TGTGCCAGCAGCGCACAGGGGGGAGGTTACGAGCAGTACTTC. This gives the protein CASSAQGGGYEQYF.

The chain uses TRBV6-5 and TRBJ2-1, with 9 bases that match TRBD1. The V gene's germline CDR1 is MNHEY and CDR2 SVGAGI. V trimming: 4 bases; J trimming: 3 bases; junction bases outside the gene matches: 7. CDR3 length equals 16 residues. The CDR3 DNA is TGTGCCAGCAGTTTCGCGGGGACAGGGATCTACAATGAGCAGTTCTTC. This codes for CASSFAGTGIYNEQFF.

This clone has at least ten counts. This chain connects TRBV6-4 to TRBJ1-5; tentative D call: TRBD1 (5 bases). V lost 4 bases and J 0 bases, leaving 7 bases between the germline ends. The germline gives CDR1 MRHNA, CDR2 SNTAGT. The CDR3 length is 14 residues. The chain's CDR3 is CASSAGDSNQPQHF. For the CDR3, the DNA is TGTGCCAGCAGTGCGGGGGATAGCAATCAGCCCCAGCATTTT.

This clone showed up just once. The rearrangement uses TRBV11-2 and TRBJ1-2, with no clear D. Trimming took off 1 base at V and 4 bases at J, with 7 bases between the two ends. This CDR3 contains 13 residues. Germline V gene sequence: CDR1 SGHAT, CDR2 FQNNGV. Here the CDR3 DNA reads TGTGCCAGCAGCTTAGGAGAAATCTATGGCTACACCTTC. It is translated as CASSLGEIYGYTF. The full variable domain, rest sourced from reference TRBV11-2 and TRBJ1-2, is EAGVAQSPRYKIIEKRQSVAFWCNPISGHATLYWYQQILGQGPKLLIQFQNNGVVDDSQLPKDRFSAERLKGVDSTLKIQPAKLEDSAVYLCASSLGEIYGYTFGSGTRLTVV.

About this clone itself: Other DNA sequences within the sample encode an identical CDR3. CDR3 loop: CASSESGNQPQHF. DNA for the CDR3: TGTGCCAGCAGTGAATCAGGGAATCAGCCCCAGCATTTT. This rearrangement joins TRBV25-1 to TRBJ1-5; a weak D match, TRBD1 (5 bases). The CDR3 is made up of 13 amino acids. Germline CDR1 is MGHDK and CDR2 is SYGVNS. V dropped 1 base and J dropped 4 bases, with 5 bases sitting between them.

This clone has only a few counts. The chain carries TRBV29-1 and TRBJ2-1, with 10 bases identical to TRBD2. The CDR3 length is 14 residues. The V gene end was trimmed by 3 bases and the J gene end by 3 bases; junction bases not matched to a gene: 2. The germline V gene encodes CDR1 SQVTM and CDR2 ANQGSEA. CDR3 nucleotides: TGCAGCGTTGAGCGGACTAGCGGCTACAATGAGCAGTTCTTC. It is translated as CSVERTSGYNEQFF.

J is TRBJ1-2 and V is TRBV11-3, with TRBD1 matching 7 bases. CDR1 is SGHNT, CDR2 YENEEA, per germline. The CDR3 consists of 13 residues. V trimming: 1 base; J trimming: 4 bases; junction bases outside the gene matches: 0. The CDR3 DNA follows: TGTGCCAGCAGCTTAGGGACAGGCTATGGCTACACCTTC. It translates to CASSLGTGYGYTF.

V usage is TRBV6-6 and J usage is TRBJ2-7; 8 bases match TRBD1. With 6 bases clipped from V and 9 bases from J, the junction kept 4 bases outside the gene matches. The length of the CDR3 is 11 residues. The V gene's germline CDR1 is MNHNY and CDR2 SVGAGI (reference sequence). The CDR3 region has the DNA TGTGCCAGCAGCCAGGGGGCCGGGCAGTACTTC. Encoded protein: CASSQGAGQYF.